These 11 T cell receptor beta chains were sequenced from one sample in a study of identical twins. In TCRdb, the 5' RACE reads were re-called with MiXCR into one record per CDR3 protein. The data contain some 560,000 distinct CDR3 sequences, 9% to 10% of them singletons. The same sample was also used in a study of yellow fever vaccine responses in identical twins.

Sample: PBMCs. The receptors were gathered from a woman aged 18-29 years in good health.

There are a few counts of this clonotype. The chain links TRBV29-1 to TRBJ2-1; no clear D. The CDR3 contains 13 residues. Germline CDR1 reads SQVTM; CDR2 reads ANQGSEA. Trimming pared 0 bases from V and 5 bases from J, leaving 8 bases between. This CDR3 reads CSVEDPSDNEQFF. Here the CDR3 DNA reads TGCAGCGTTGAAGATCCTTCGGACAATGAGCAGTTCTTC.

The chain employs TRBV20-1 and TRBJ2-3; D may be TRBD2 (6 bases). With 0 bases removed from V and 7 bases from J, the gap between germline ends came to 17 bases. The CDR3 is 15 residues long. The germline V gene encodes CDR1 DFQATT and CDR2 SNEGSKA (reference sequence). CDR3 amino acids: CSARDGRLGAYTQYF. The DNA for the CDR3 is TGCAGTGCTAGAGATGGTCGACTAGGGGCGTATACGCAGTATTTT.

The genes are TRBV3-1 and TRBJ2-7; D unresolved. V lost 1 base and J lost 2, with 6 bases in between. Germline CDR1 reads LGHDT; CDR2 reads YNNKEL (reference sequence). The CDR3 runs to 13 residues. This chain's CDR3 is CASSQVSAYEQYF. The CDR3 nucleotides are TGTGCCAGCAGCCAAGTATCGGCCTACGAGCAGTACTTC.

This clonotype has at least ten counts. The CDR3 bases are TGTGCCAGCAGCTTAGTAGCGGGAGTCTACAATGAGCAGTTCTTC. Protein sequence: CASSLVAGVYNEQFF. The chain joins TRBV7-2 to TRBJ2-1; 9 positions agree with TRBD2. J was trimmed by 3 bases and V by 1 base; bases with no gene match: 1. The CDR3 covers 15 residues. Germline CDR1 is SGHTA and CDR2 is FQGNSA.

This clonotype has more than one count but fewer than ten. The rearrangement joins TRBV6-5 to TRBJ1-6, with D uncertain. Trimming cost V 2 bases and J 5 bases, with 16 bases left between them. The CDR3 is made up of 17 amino acids. Germline assignment: CDR1 MNHEY and CDR2 SVGAGI. This CDR3 reads CASSYLTPGPNNSPLHF. In DNA, the CDR3 is TGTGCCAGCAGTTACCTAACCCCGGGCCCCAATAATTCACCCCTCCACTTT.

The V gene is TRBV28, the J gene TRBJ2-7, with D possibly being TRBD1 or TRBD2 (5 bases each). This CDR3 region has 14 residues. Trimming pared 7 bases from V and 3 bases from J, leaving 16 bases between. Per germline, CDR1 MDHEN and CDR2 SYDVKM. The CDR3 nucleotides read TGTGCCAGCACCTCGGGACGGACATACTACGAGCAGTACTTC. Amino acid sequence: CASTSGRTYYEQYF. Variable domain in full (rest from reference TRBV28 and TRBJ2-7): DVKVTQSSRYLVKRTGEKVFLECVQDMDHENMFWYRQDPGLGLRLIYFSYDVKMKEKGDIPEGYSVSREKKERFSLILESASTNQTSMYLCASTSGRTYYEQYFGPGTRLTVT.

This CDR3 reads CASSPGVEYLNTEAFF. CDR3 nucleotides: TGCGCCAGCAGCCCCGGGGTCGAGTATTTGAACACTGAAGCTTTCTTT. The V call is TRBV5-1, the J call TRBJ1-1; D gene unclear. V was shortened by 4 bases and J by 0 bases, with 16 bases between the two germline ends. The CDR3 length is 16 residues. The V gene's germline CDR1 is SGHRS and CDR2 YFSETQ.

This clonotype was recorded at least ten times. This chain uses TRBV29-1 with TRBJ2-1, with unresolved D. Trimming stripped 3 bases from V and 5 bases from J, with 11 bases between. The germline gives CDR1 SQVTM, CDR2 ANQGSEA. The CDR3 spans 13 residues. This chain's CDR3 is CSVDLEQNNEQFF. DNA of the CDR3: TGCAGCGTTGACCTGGAACAGAACAATGAGCAGTTCTTC.

V is TRBV12-3 or TRBV12-4 and J is TRBJ2-7, with D unresolved. This CDR3 is 13 amino acids long. The germline V and J ends were trimmed by 3 bases and 2 bases, with 8 bases remaining between them. The CDR3 is CASSLGIAYEQYF. The CDR3 DNA reads TGTGCCAGCAGTTTGGGGATAGCCTACGAGCAGTACTTC.

For the CDR3, the DNA is TGTGCCAGCAGTGCGTGGAGGGAAGAAGAGCAGTACTTC. Its protein is CASSAWREEEQYF. The chain has TRBV6-1 and TRBJ2-7; tentative D call: TRBD2 (6 bases). Trimming left V 4 bases short and J 7 bases short, with 14 bases between. Germline loops: CDR1 MNHNS, CDR2 SASEGT. The CDR3 consists of 13 residues.

This clonotype was seen at least ten times. This sequence joins TRBV25-1 and TRBJ2-7, with D maybe TRBD1 (5 bases). The CDR3 contains 12 residues. CDR1 MGHDK and CDR2 SYGVNS come from the germline V gene. Deletions cut 7 bases from V and 3 bases from J, with 10 bases between. CDR3 sequence: CASTQGLYEQYF. CDR3 in DNA: TGTGCCAGCACTCAGGGCCTCTACGAGCAGTACTTC.